Shown below are 8 T cell receptor beta chains from a single sample sequenced in a study of Graves' ophthalmopathy and Graves' hyperthyroidism. Scientists amplified the TCR beta CDR3 regions from RNA transcripts. First-round RT-PCR employed HTBI primers, with a second-round multiplex PCR after it. TCRdb ran MiXCR on the multiplex PCR reads and lists one entry per CDR3 protein. Of 200,000 to 250,000 distinct CDR3 sequences in the sample, roughly 29% were seen once. The sequenced material came from peripheral blood. The receptors were gathered from a man between 45 and 60 years old with Graves' ophthalmopathy.

The J gene is TRBJ2-7, the V gene TRBV20-1; D may be TRBD1 (5 bases). The V end lost 6 bases, the J end lost 5 bases, and 14 bases lay between the germline ends. The CDR3 length is 12 residues. The germline CDR1 and CDR2 sequences are DFQATT and SNEGSKA (reference sequence). The CDR3 DNA follows: TGCAGTGCGCGTCGAAGGGGCCACGAGCAGTACTTC. Protein: CSARRRGHEQYF.

The sample holds many counts of this clonotype. A read error is possible here, since a much larger clone lies one base away. The J gene is TRBJ1-1, the V gene TRBV6-5, with D unresolved. The germline gives CDR1 MNHEY, CDR2 SVGAGI. The CDR3 is 15 residues long. V lost 0 bases to trimming and J lost 6 bases, with 14 bases between them. CDR3 protein: CASSYSNGVGAEAFF. Here the CDR3 DNA reads TGTGCCAGCAGTTACTCGAATGGGGTTGGCGCTGAAGCTTTCTTT.

This clonotype was observed a handful of times. This rearrangement joins TRBV6-2 or TRBV6-3 to TRBJ1-1, with 7 nucleotides matching TRBD1. Trimming removed 6 bases from V and 4 bases from J; junction bases left unmatched: 20. Per the germline V gene, CDR1 is MNHEY and CDR2 is SVGEGT. The CDR3 covers 18 residues. CDR3 protein: CASRPLVGPGGRGTEAFF. The DNA for the CDR3 is TGTGCCAGCAGGCCCCTTGTGGGACCAGGGGGTAGGGGCACTGAAGCTTTCTTT.

This clonotype has ten or more counts. This may be a read error, as it is one base from a much larger clone. The chain combines TRBV28 with TRBJ2-7; 8 positions agree with TRBD1. The CDR3 has 20 residues. The V and J ends lost 3 bases and 4 bases, in that order; junction bases with no gene match: 23. Germline V gene data show CDR1 as MDHEN and CDR2 as SYDVKM. The CDR3 spells CASSFLVPGTGASPLYEQYF. The CDR3 DNA sequence: TGTGCCAGCAGTTTCCTCGTTCCGGGGACAGGTGCTTCTCCCCTGTACGAGCAGTACTTC.

This clonotype came up many times. The chain links TRBV20-1 to TRBJ1-2, with 9 bases matching TRBD1. Germline loops: CDR1 DFQATT, CDR2 SNEGSKA (reference sequence). The CDR3 runs 16 residues. CDR3 loop: CSAEPTGGIRNYGYTF. The CDR3 DNA reads TGCAGCGCAGAACCGACAGGGGGGATTCGTAACTATGGCTACACCTTC.

The CDR3 DNA reads TGTGCCTGGAGCCCGGGGGGGAGCGGGGAGCTGTTTTTT. It codes for CAWSPGGSGELFF. J is TRBJ2-2 and V is TRBV30; 8 nucleotides match TRBD2. The CDR3 has 13 amino acids. Germline CDR1 and CDR2: GTSNPN and SVGIG (reference sequence). After removal of 3 bases from V and 7 bases from J, the junction contained 4 bases not matched to a gene.

This clonotype was recorded at least ten times. The V and J genes are TRBV6-5 and TRBJ1-1; 9 bases are shared with TRBD1. V was pared by 6 bases and J by 4 bases, with 12 bases of the junction left unmatched. The V gene's germline CDR1 is MNHEY and CDR2 SVGAGI. The CDR3 has 16 residues. The CDR3 region has the DNA TGTGCCAGCAGAAGGACAGGGGCCCTGAGGAGCACTGAAGCTTTCTTT. It codes for CASRRTGALRSTEAFF.

This clonotype was counted a few times. The gene calls are TRBV6-1 and TRBJ1-1; possibly TRBD1 for D (5 bases). The V end lost 7 bases, the J end lost 1 base, and 16 bases lay between the germline ends. The CDR3 is 15 amino acids. In germline, CDR1 is MNHNS, CDR2 SASEGT. The CDR3 sequence is CASTNPGTGNTEAFF. The CDR3 nucleotides read TGTGCCAGCACCAACCCCGGGACGGGGAACACTGAAGCTTTCTTT.